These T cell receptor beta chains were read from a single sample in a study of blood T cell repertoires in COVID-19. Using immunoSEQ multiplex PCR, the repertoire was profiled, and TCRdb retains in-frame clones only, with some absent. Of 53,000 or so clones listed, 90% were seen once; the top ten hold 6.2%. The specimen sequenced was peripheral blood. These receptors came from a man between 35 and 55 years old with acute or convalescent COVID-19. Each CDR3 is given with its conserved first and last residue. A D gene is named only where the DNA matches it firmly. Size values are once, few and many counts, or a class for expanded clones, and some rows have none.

cdr3_nt: TGTGCCAGCTCAACTGGAGGGGCGAGCTCTGGAAACACCATATATTTT
cdr3_aa: CASSTGGASSGNTIYF
clone_size: NA
d_call: NA
v_call: TRBV18
j_call: TRBJ1-3

cdr3_nt: TGTGCCAGCAGTACCCCGGGACAGGGGGGAAAGCAGTACTTC
cdr3_aa: CASSTPGQGGKQYF
clone_size: NA
d_call: TRBD1
v_call: TRBV6-5
j_call: TRBJ2-7

cdr3_nt: TGTGCCAGCAGCTCGATCCCTAGCGGGAGAAAGGGTACGCAGTATTTT
cdr3_aa: CASSSIPSGRKGTQYF
clone_size: NA
d_call: TRBD2
v_call: TRBV6-6
j_call: TRBJ2-3

cdr3_nt: TGCGCCAGCAGCTTGCAAGGGCAACTAGCGGGAGAGGGAGATACGCAGTATTTT
cdr3_aa: CASSLQGQLAGEGDTQYF
clone_size: NA
d_call: TRBD2
v_call: TRBV5-1
j_call: TRBJ2-3

cdr3_nt: TGTGCCAGCAGTGAATATCCCGGACAGGGCGGAAGCACTGAAGCTTTCTTT
cdr3_aa: CASSEYPGQGGSTEAFF
clone_size: NA
d_call: TRBD1
v_call: TRBV25-1
j_call: TRBJ1-1

cdr3_nt: TGCAGCGTTGCAGGGAGGGCTAACTATGGCTACACCTTC
cdr3_aa: CSVAGRANYGYTF
clone_size: NA
d_call: NA
v_call: TRBV29-1
j_call: TRBJ1-2

cdr3_nt: TGTGCCAGCTCACCCACTGGGACTAGCGGTTGGTTCTTC
cdr3_aa: CASSPTGTSGWFF
clone_size: NA
d_call: TRBD2
v_call: TRBV18
j_call: TRBJ2-1

cdr3_nt: TGTGCCAGCAGCTTATCCCAGAACTATGGCTACACCTTC
cdr3_aa: CASSLSQNYGYTF
clone_size: NA
d_call: NA
v_call: TRBV7-2
j_call: TRBJ1-2

cdr3_nt: TGTGCCAGCAGCCGAGAGGGACTAGCCTCCCTGAGGTTCTTC
cdr3_aa: CASSREGLASLRFF
clone_size: NA
d_call: TRBD2
v_call: TRBV7-8
j_call: TRBJ2-1

cdr3_nt: TGTGCCAGCAGTTTTCGGACTAGCGGGCCCTCCTACGAGCAGTACTTC
cdr3_aa: CASSFRTSGPSYEQYF
clone_size: few
d_call: TRBD2
v_call: TRBV6-5
j_call: TRBJ2-7

cdr3_nt: TGTGCCAGCAGTTCAACAGGGGTTTATGGCTACACCTTC
cdr3_aa: CASSSTGVYGYTF
clone_size: once
d_call: TRBD1
v_call: TRBV6-2/TRBV6-3
j_call: TRBJ1-2

cdr3_nt: TGTGCCAGCAGCTGGGACAGGGGGGGAGGGTACAATGAGCAGTTCTTC
cdr3_aa: CASSWDRGGGYNEQFF
clone_size: NA
d_call: TRBD1
v_call: TRBV9
j_call: TRBJ2-1

cdr3_nt: TGTGCCAGCAGTTCTAGCGGGAGTGGGGCCGGGGAGCTGTTTTTT
cdr3_aa: CASSSSGSGAGELFF
clone_size: few
d_call: TRBD2
v_call: TRBV5-4
j_call: TRBJ2-2

cdr3_nt: TGTGCCAGCAGCTTAGCCGGGACAGGAAGCTACAATGAGCAGTTCTTC
cdr3_aa: CASSLAGTGSYNEQFF
clone_size: NA
d_call: TRBD1
v_call: TRBV11-3
j_call: TRBJ2-1

cdr3_nt: TGTGCCAGCAGCTTAGGTGGCACAGAGACCCAGTACTTC
cdr3_aa: CASSLGGTETQYF
clone_size: few
d_call: NA
v_call: TRBV7-9
j_call: TRBJ2-5

cdr3_nt: TGTGCCAGCAGCCAAAGGGGCTTAACTGAAGCTTTCTTT
cdr3_aa: CASSQRGLTEAFF
clone_size: once
d_call: NA
v_call: TRBV3-1/TRBV3-2
j_call: TRBJ1-1

cdr3_nt: TGTGCCAGCAGCCCAGGATCCGCGGGGGTCTATGAGCAGTTCTTC
cdr3_aa: CASSPGSAGVYEQFF
clone_size: NA
d_call: TRBD2
v_call: TRBV7-3
j_call: TRBJ2-1

cdr3_nt: TGTGCCTGGAGCGCAAGCCGGGACAGGGGCCGGAATCAGCCCCAGCATTTT
cdr3_aa: CAWSASRDRGRNQPQHF
clone_size: NA
d_call: TRBD1
v_call: TRBV30
j_call: TRBJ1-5

cdr3_nt: TGTGCCAGCAGCCCGGTGGCGGGGGTTGGGAATGAGCAGTTCTTC
cdr3_aa: CASSPVAGVGNEQFF
clone_size: NA
d_call: TRBD2
v_call: TRBV5-4
j_call: TRBJ2-1

cdr3_nt: TGCGCCAGCAGCGGAAACAGGGTCGGGAACACTGAAGCTTTCTTT
cdr3_aa: CASSGNRVGNTEAFF
clone_size: once
d_call: NA
v_call: TRBV5-1
j_call: TRBJ1-1

cdr3_nt: TGTGCCAGCAGCCTGACAGGGGACTATGGCTACACCTTC
cdr3_aa: CASSLTGDYGYTF
clone_size: once
d_call: TRBD1
v_call: TRBV12-3/TRBV12-4
j_call: TRBJ1-2

cdr3_nt: TGTGCCGCGGGTCGTCCAGGGGATAATGAAAAACTGTTTTTT
cdr3_aa: CAAGRPGDNEKLFF
clone_size: NA
d_call: NA
v_call: TRBV27
j_call: TRBJ1-4

cdr3_nt: TGTGCCTGGGGGGCGTGGGGACTAGCGGAGGGGAAGACGGCCGGGGAGCTGTTTTTT
cdr3_aa: CAWGAWGLAEGKTAGELFF
clone_size: NA
d_call: TRBD2
v_call: TRBV30
j_call: TRBJ2-2

cdr3_nt: TGTGCCTGGAGCGCTCCCATAGGGAGGTCCGGGACAGGCCCCCGCACCTTC
cdr3_aa: CAWSAPIGRSGTGPRTF
clone_size: NA
d_call: TRBD1
v_call: TRBV30
j_call: TRBJ1-2

cdr3_nt: TGCGCCAGCAGCGGTAGCGGGAGGGCGTATGAGCAGTTCTTC
cdr3_aa: CASSGSGRAYEQFF
clone_size: NA
d_call: TRBD2
v_call: TRBV5-1
j_call: TRBJ2-1

cdr3_nt: TGTGCCAGCAGCTTGGCCGGGGGAATAGAGTCAGATGAGCAGTTCTTC
cdr3_aa: CASSLAGGIESDEQFF
clone_size: NA
d_call: NA
v_call: TRBV5-4
j_call: TRBJ2-1

cdr3_nt: TGTGCCAGCAGCTGGACAGGGGGTAATGGCTACACCTTC
cdr3_aa: CASSWTGGNGYTF
clone_size: NA
d_call: TRBD1
v_call: TRBV6-2/TRBV6-3
j_call: TRBJ1-2

cdr3_nt: TGCGCCAGCAGTGTTAGCGGGAAAGGTCCAGAGACCCAGTACTTC
cdr3_aa: CASSVSGKGPETQYF
clone_size: NA
d_call: TRBD2
v_call: TRBV10-1
j_call: TRBJ2-5

cdr3_nt: TGTGCCACCAGTGATCGGGACAGTGTCCAAGAGACCCAGTACTTC
cdr3_aa: CATSDRDSVQETQYF
clone_size: NA
d_call: TRBD1
v_call: TRBV24-1
j_call: TRBJ2-5

cdr3_nt: TGTGCCACCAGTGTCCAGGGAGGCACCGGGGAGCTGTTTTTT
cdr3_aa: CATSVQGGTGELFF
clone_size: NA
d_call: NA
v_call: TRBV24-1
j_call: TRBJ2-2

cdr3_nt: TGCAGCGTTTGGTCGGGGGGTTCTGGAAACACCATATATTTT
cdr3_aa: CSVWSGGSGNTIYF
clone_size: NA
d_call: NA
v_call: TRBV29-1
j_call: TRBJ1-3

cdr3_nt: TGTGCCTGGGAGGACCGGGGAGATACGCAGTATTTT
cdr3_aa: CAWEDRGDTQYF
clone_size: NA
d_call: NA
v_call: TRBV30
j_call: TRBJ2-3

cdr3_nt: TGTGCCGAGGGAGCGACAGAACTTAACTATGGCTACACCTTC
cdr3_aa: CAEGATELNYGYTF
clone_size: NA
d_call: NA
v_call: TRBV30
j_call: TRBJ1-2

cdr3_nt: TGCGCCAGCAGCCAAGATGGGACAGACAATGAAAAACTGTTTTTT
cdr3_aa: CASSQDGTDNEKLFF
clone_size: NA
d_call: TRBD1
v_call: TRBV4-1
j_call: TRBJ1-4

cdr3_nt: TGTGCCAGTAGTTTTCGGACAGCTCCCCTTGACTACACCTTC
cdr3_aa: CASSFRTAPLDYTF
clone_size: NA
d_call: NA
v_call: TRBV19
j_call: TRBJ1-2

cdr3_nt: TGTGCCAGCAGTTTATCTTGGGTGGGGGCCTATGGCTACACCTTC
cdr3_aa: CASSLSWVGAYGYTF
clone_size: NA
d_call: NA
v_call: TRBV27
j_call: TRBJ1-2

cdr3_nt: TGTGCCAGCAGCCCTCCGGGACATCAGGCGTTGTCTGAAGCTTTCTTT
cdr3_aa: CASSPPGHQALSEAFF
clone_size: NA
d_call: NA
v_call: TRBV4-2
j_call: TRBJ1-1

cdr3_nt: TGTGCCAGTAACTTCGAGGCATCAGATACGCAGTATTTT
cdr3_aa: CASNFEASDTQYF
clone_size: NA
d_call: NA
v_call: TRBV19
j_call: TRBJ2-3

cdr3_nt: TGTGCCAGCAGCCAGACTCGACAGGGGAAGCAGCCCCAGCATTTT
cdr3_aa: CASSQTRQGKQPQHF
clone_size: NA
d_call: TRBD1
v_call: TRBV7-2
j_call: TRBJ1-5

cdr3_nt: TGTGCCAGCAGCCTGACTAGCGGGACTGGAGAGCAGTACTTC
cdr3_aa: CASSLTSGTGEQYF
clone_size: once
d_call: TRBD2
v_call: TRBV7-2
j_call: TRBJ2-7

cdr3_nt: TGTGCCAGCAGTGTAGGGACAGGGTTAGAGACCCAGTACTTC
cdr3_aa: CASSVGTGLETQYF
clone_size: NA
d_call: TRBD1
v_call: TRBV25-1
j_call: TRBJ2-5

cdr3_nt: TGTGCCACCAGTGATAACGGGAGGTACAATGAGCAGTTCTTC
cdr3_aa: CATSDNGRYNEQFF
clone_size: NA
d_call: TRBD2
v_call: TRBV24-1
j_call: TRBJ2-1